This TCR beta chain was retrieved from a study of early T cells in non-severe SARS-CoV-2 infection. Study overall: Alpha and beta chains were unpaired, from unsorted whole-blood bulk RNA.

TCRdb independently ran MiXCR on the 5' RACE reads; one entry per CDR3 protein. The data hold tens of thousands of distinct CDR3 sequences, with over 3.5% observed a single time. Germline loops: CDR1 MNHEY, CDR2 SVGEGT. Trimming shortened V by 2 bases and J by 2 bases, and 14 bases separated the two germline ends. This CDR3 is 16 amino acids long. This clonotype was found a few times. The V and J genes are TRBV6-2 or TRBV6-3 and TRBJ2-3, with D uncertain. The sequence was collected from an adult who was a healthcare worker with PCR-confirmed SARS-CoV-2 infection or an uninfected control (not recorded which). The sequenced material came from whole blood. CDR3 amino acids: CASSYTLSPITDTQYF. Written as DNA, the CDR3 is TGTGCCAGCAGTTACACTCTCAGTCCCATCACAGATACGCAGTATTTT.